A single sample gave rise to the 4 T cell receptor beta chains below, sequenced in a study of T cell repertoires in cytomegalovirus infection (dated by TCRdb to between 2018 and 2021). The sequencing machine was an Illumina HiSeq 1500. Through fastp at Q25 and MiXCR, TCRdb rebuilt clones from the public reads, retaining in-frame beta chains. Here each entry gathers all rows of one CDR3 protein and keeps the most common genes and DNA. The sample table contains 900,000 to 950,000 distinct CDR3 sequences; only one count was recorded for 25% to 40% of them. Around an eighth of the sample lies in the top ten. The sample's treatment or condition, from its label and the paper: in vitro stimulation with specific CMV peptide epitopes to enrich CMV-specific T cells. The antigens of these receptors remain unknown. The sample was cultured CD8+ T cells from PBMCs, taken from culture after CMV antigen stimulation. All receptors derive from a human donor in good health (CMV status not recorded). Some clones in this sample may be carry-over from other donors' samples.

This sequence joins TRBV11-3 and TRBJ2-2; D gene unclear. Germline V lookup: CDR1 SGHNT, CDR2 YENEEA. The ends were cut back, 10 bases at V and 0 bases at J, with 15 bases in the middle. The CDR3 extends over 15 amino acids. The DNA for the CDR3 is TGTGCCAACAGTTTTGGACGGTCGAACACCGGGGAGCTGTTTTTT. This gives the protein CANSFGRSNTGELFF.

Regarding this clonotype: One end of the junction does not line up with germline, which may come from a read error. CDR3 bases: TGTGTCAGCAGTCAGGATAGCACAGATACGCAGTATTTT. Translated, it gives CVSSQDSTDTQYF. This chain joins TRBV25-1 and TRBJ2-3; no reliable D call. This CDR3 region has 13 residues. CDR1 and CDR2 from the germline V gene are MGHDK and SYGVNS.

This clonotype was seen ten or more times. The CDR3 sequence is CASSQDPPGQSYNEQFF. As DNA, the CDR3 is TGCGCCAGCAGCCAAGATCCTCCGGGACAGAGTTACAATGAGCAGTTCTTC. The chain employs TRBV4-1 and TRBJ2-1, with TRBD1 identical over 7 bases. Germline loops: CDR1 MGHRA, CDR2 YSYEKL. This CDR3 spans 17 amino acids. The trim removed 0 bases at V and 4 bases at J, leaving 9 bases unmatched.

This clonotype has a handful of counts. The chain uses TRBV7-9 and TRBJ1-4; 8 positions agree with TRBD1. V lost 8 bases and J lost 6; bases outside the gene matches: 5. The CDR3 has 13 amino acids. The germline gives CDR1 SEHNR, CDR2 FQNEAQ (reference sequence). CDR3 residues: CASRQGLDEKLFF. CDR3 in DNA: TGTGCCAGCCGACAGGGGTTAGATGAAAAACTGTTTTTT.